This TCR beta chain was sequenced in a study of identifying expanded T cells in peripheral blood. The CDR3 sequence is 14 residues long. Clones were sequenced by immunoSEQ multiplex PCR, and TCRdb holds only the in-frame ones, with some missing. This table has 50,000 to 75,000 clones, around 87% appearing once. Healthy donors had no documented immune events, such as infections, while sampled. Study conclusions and caveats: About 1.2 clones differed between technical replicates, versus approximately 17 and 20 over time. Clone count variance between two-week samples rose with total template count.

Turning to this clone: Its cognate antigen is unknown.

V and J are TRBV21-1 and TRBJ1-1. TRBV21-1 represents a pseudogene. This sequence originates from a person aged 18 to 75 in good health. The sequenced sample consisted of blood. CDR3 DNA sequence: TGTGCCAGCAGCATTGATTCACTGAACACTGAAGCTTTCTTT. Its translation: CASSIDSLNTEAFF.